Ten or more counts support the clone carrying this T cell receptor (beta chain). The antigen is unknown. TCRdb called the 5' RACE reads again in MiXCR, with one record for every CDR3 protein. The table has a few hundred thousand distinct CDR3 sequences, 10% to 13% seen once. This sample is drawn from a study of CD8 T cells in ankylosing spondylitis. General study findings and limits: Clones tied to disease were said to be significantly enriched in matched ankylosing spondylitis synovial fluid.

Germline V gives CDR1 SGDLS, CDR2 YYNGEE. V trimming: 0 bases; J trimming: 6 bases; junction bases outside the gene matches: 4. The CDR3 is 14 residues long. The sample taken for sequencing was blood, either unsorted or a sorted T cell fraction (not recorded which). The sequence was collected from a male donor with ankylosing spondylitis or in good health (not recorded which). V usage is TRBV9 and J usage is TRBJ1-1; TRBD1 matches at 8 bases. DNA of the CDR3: TGTGCCAGCAGCGTAGTCCAGGGGGCCCCTGAAGCTTTCTTT. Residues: CASSVVQGAPEAFF.